This entry lists 26 T cell receptor beta chains sequenced from one sample in a study of molecular identifiers for immune sequencing clone quantification. TCRdb reprocessed the PCR reads with MiXCR, giving one entry per CDR3 protein. Of around 70,000 distinct CDR3 sequences in the sample, about 18% were seen once. Sequenced input: naive CD8+ T cells from blood, with Jurkat cell RNA spiked in. Stated subset: FACS-sorted CD8+CD4-CCR7+CD45RA+ naive T cells. All receptors derive from a human donor in good health. Some libraries in this study had Jurkat cell RNA spiked in.

This clonotype was found many times. V and J are TRBV20-1 and TRBJ2-3; D not resolved. Germline V gene sequence: CDR1 DFQATT, CDR2 SNEGSKA (reference sequence). The CDR3 length is 14 residues. Trimming shortened V by 5 bases and J by 0 bases, and 12 bases separated the two germline ends. CDR3 nucleotide sequence: TGCAGTGCTTCCGAGATCCCTAGCACAGATACGCAGTATTTT. Its translation: CSASEIPSTDTQYF.

A single count supports this clonotype. An end of the junction differs from the germline gene, which may be a read error. This chain uses TRBV5-1 with TRBJ2-7, with 8 bases lining up with TRBD2. The CDR3 consists of 13 residues. Germline CDR1 reads SGHRS; CDR2 reads YFSETQ. CDR3 in amino acids: CACSLGLVYEQYF. CDR3 in DNA: TGCGCCTGCAGCTTGGGACTAGTCTACGAGCAGTACTTC. The whole variable domain, remainder taken from reference TRBV5-1 and TRBJ2-7, is KAGVTQTPRYLIKTRGQQVTLSCSPISGHRSVSWYQQTPGQGLQFLFEYFSETQRNKGNFPGRFSGRQFSNSRSEMNVSTLELGDSALYLCACSLGLVYEQYFGPGTRLTVT.

This clonotype was seen at least ten times. V is TRBV14 and J is TRBJ2-7; 7 positions agree with TRBD1. The junction had 3 bases not matched to a gene; V was cut back by 2 bases and J by 5 bases. Germline V CDR1 and CDR2: SGHDN, FVKESK. The CDR3 runs to 13 residues. CDR3 coding DNA: TGTGCCAGCAGCCAAAGGGGGCTCCACGAGCAGTACTTC. Its translation is CASSQRGLHEQYF. Looking up the rest from reference TRBV14 and TRBJ2-7 gives the full variable domain: EAGVTQFPSHSVIEKGQTVTLRCDPISGHDNLYWYRRVMGKEIKFLLHFVKESKQDESGMPNNRFLAERTGGTYSTLKVQPAELEDSGVYFCASSQRGLHEQYFGPGTRLTVT.

Ten or more counts support this clonotype. The genes are TRBV20-1 and TRBJ2-1; 9 bases are shared with TRBD2. Germline V gene data show CDR1 as DFQATT and CDR2 as SNEGSKA (reference sequence). The CDR3 has 14 amino acids. V trimming: 3 bases; J trimming: 6 bases; junction bases outside the gene matches: 6. The CDR3 DNA follows: TGCAGTGCTAGGGGACTAGCTCAAGGCAATGAGCAGTTCTTC. It specifies CSARGLAQGNEQFF.

This clonotype was picked up many times. The CDR3, as DNA: TGCAGTGCCATGTTCTCCCCAACGGCCCGGAGAAATGAGCAGTTCTTC. This encodes CSAMFSPTARRNEQFF. The rearrangement links TRBV20-1 to TRBJ2-1; no clear D gene. The CDR3 has 16 residues. V lost 6 bases to trimming and J lost 7 bases, with 25 bases between them. CDR1 is DFQATT, CDR2 SNEGSKA, per germline (reference sequence).

A word on this clonotype: One junction end disagrees with the germline gene, perhaps due to a read error. The V call is TRBV7-2, the J call TRBJ2-3; D is unclear. The J call may be wrong; the DNA end is better matched by TRBJ1-5. CDR3 length equals 15 residues. Germline V gene data show CDR1 as SGHTA and CDR2 as FQGNSA. The CDR3 region is CAGSLVGGPTDTQHF. The DNA of the CDR3 is TGTGCCGGCAGCTTAGTTGGTGGCCCCACAGATACGCAGCATTTT.

This clonotype was found many times. The genes are TRBV12-3 or TRBV12-4 and TRBJ2-3; no reliable D call. The CDR3 is 15 residues long. V was cut by 3 bases and J by 0 bases, with 10 bases left in between. The CDR3 loop is CASSFLRASTDTQYF. CDR3 DNA sequence: TGTGCCAGCAGTTTCCTCCGGGCAAGCACAGATACGCAGTATTTT.

This clonotype was detected many times. The J gene is TRBJ2-6, the V gene TRBV28; TRBD1 matches at 8 bases. This CDR3 region has 17 residues. CDR1 is MDHEN, CDR2 SYDVKM, per germline. The J segment lost 0 bases and the V segment lost 7 bases, leaving 8 bases of the junction unmatched. The CDR3 is CASKTTGANSGANVLTF. In nucleotides, the CDR3 is TGTGCCAGCAAGACGACAGGGGCTAACTCTGGGGCCAACGTCCTGACTTTC. Full variable domain (missing parts from reference TRBV28 and TRBJ2-6): DVKVTQSSRYLVKRTGEKVFLECVQDMDHENMFWYRQDPGLGLRLIYFSYDVKMKEKGDIPEGYSVSREKKERFSLILESASTNQTSMYLCASKTTGANSGANVLTFGAGSRLTVL.

This clonotype occurred many times. The V gene is TRBV19, the J gene TRBJ2-3; no clear D gene. Germline CDR1 LNHDA, CDR2 SQIVND (reference sequence). Trimming took 8 bases from V and 5 from J, leaving 14 bases between them. The CDR3 has 13 residues. This CDR3 is CASGLWREDTQYF. For the CDR3, the DNA is TGTGCCAGTGGGTTATGGCGCGAAGATACGCAGTATTTT. Combining the CDR3 with reference TRBV19 and TRBJ2-3 gives the whole variable domain DGGITQSPKYLFRKEGQNVTLSCEQNLNHDAMYWYRQDPGQGLRLIYYSQIVNDFQKGDIAEGYSVSREKKESFPLTVTSAQKNPTAFYLCASGLWREDTQYFGPGTRLTVL.

This clonotype was found many times. The chain carries TRBV6-1 and TRBJ2-7; either TRBD1 or TRBD2 may supply D (5 bases each). V was trimmed by 7 bases and J by 2 bases, leaving 12 bases between them. The V gene's germline CDR1 is MNHNS and CDR2 SASEGT. CDR3 length equals 13 residues. This CDR3 is CASTWDQPYEQYF. DNA for the CDR3: TGTGCCAGCACCTGGGACCAACCCTACGAGCAGTACTTC.

As to this clonotype: Possible read error: a much larger clone is one base away. The chain carries TRBV28 and TRBJ2-1; D is perhaps TRBD2 (6 bases). The CDR3 has 15 residues. V was pared by 3 bases and J by 4 bases, with 13 bases between. Looked up from germline, CDR1 is MDHEN and CDR2 is SYDVKM. For the CDR3, the DNA is TGTGCCAGCAGTTTCCTAAGGGCGGGGTACAATGAGCAGTTCTTC. This encodes CASSFLRAGYNEQFF.

This clonotype was picked up many times. V usage is TRBV24-1 and J usage is TRBJ2-1; no clear D. V was cut by 1 base and J by 8 bases, with 11 bases left in between. The CDR3 is 14 amino acids. Germline CDR1 reads KGHDR; CDR2 reads SFDVKD. The CDR3 reads CATSDLYGSDEQFF. The CDR3 coding sequence is TGTGCCACCAGTGATTTATACGGGTCCGATGAGCAGTTCTTC.

The sample holds many counts of this clonotype. The chain joins TRBV19 to TRBJ1-1; 11 nucleotides line up with TRBD1. The junction had 9 bases not matched to a gene; V was cut back by 10 bases and J by 5 bases. This CDR3 has 14 residues. Per the germline V gene, CDR1 is LNHDA and CDR2 is SQIVND (reference sequence). CDR3 sequence reads: CATGQGAYYTEAFF. In DNA form, the CDR3 reads TGTGCCACCGGACAGGGGGCTTATTATACTGAAGCTTTCTTT.

This clonotype was seen repeatedly, ten times or more. V gene TRBV11-2 combines with J gene TRBJ2-4; D not certain. This CDR3 region has 16 residues. Germline CDR1 and CDR2: SGHAT and FQNNGV. V lost 4 bases and J lost 2, with 15 bases in between. CDR3 sequence: CASSSPMTNTKNIQYF. The CDR3 region has the DNA TGTGCCAGCAGCTCACCCATGACAAATACCAAAAACATTCAGTACTTC.

This clonotype was recorded at least ten times. V usage is TRBV5-1 and J usage is TRBJ2-7; 9 bases align to TRBD1. J lost 2 bases, V lost 1 base, and 4 bases had no gene match. This CDR3 has 15 residues. CDR1 is SGHRS, CDR2 YFSETQ, per germline. The CDR3 reads CASSLWTGDTYEQYF. The CDR3 region has the DNA TGCGCCAGCAGCTTGTGGACAGGGGATACCTACGAGCAGTACTTC.

In its sample, this clonotype was seen a few times. A junction end diverges from the germline sequence, so it may reflect a read error. The rearrangement links TRBV7-9 to TRBJ1-2; no reliable D call. The germline gives CDR1 SEHNR, CDR2 FQNEAQ (reference sequence). The CDR3 is 15 residues long. CDR3 DNA: TGTGCTAGCAGCTTAGCGCGTACAGTCTTCTATGGCTACACCTTC. It translates to CASSLARTVFYGYTF.

The sample holds many counts of this clonotype. This chain joins TRBV3-1 and TRBJ2-7, with D perhaps TRBD2 (6 bases). There are 13 residues in the CDR3. In germline, CDR1 is LGHDT, CDR2 YNNKEL (reference sequence). V was clipped by 4 bases and J by 4 bases, with 11 bases between them. The CDR3 DNA reads as TGTGCCAGCAGCCTGGACGGGAGATACGAGCAGTACTTC. It encodes CASSLDGRYEQYF.

This rearrangement joins TRBV20-1 to TRBJ2-5; a possible D gene is TRBD2 (6 bases). Deletions cut 4 bases from V and 7 bases from J, with 13 bases between. The length of the CDR3 is 12 residues. Germline CDR1 reads DFQATT; CDR2 reads SNEGSKA (reference sequence). CDR3 sequence reads: CSAMGWGGTQYF. CDR3 coding DNA: TGCAGTGCTATGGGTTGGGGAGGGACCCAGTACTTC.

This clonotype was counted ten times or more. This sequence joins TRBV30 and TRBJ2-1, with TRBD1 matching over 8 bases. CDR1 is GTSNPN, CDR2 SVGIG, per germline (reference sequence). This CDR3 has 14 residues. V shed 2 bases and J 2 bases; nucleotides not matched to a gene: 2. CDR3 sequence reads: CAWSLGQAYNEQFF. CDR3 sequence (DNA): TGTGCCTGGAGTTTGGGACAGGCCTACAATGAGCAGTTCTTC.

This clonotype was found many times. V gene TRBV29-1 combines with J gene TRBJ2-7, with a weak D call TRBD2 (5 bases). The CDR3 has 14 residues. Germline V gene sequence: CDR1 SQVTM, CDR2 ANQGSEA. The V and J ends lost 1 base and 2 bases respectively, with 12 bases between them. The CDR3 nucleotides are TGCAGCGTTGAAGGGGCGGGCCTGCCCTACGAGCAGTACTTC. Translated: CSVEGAGLPYEQYF.

A single count supports this clonotype. This may be a read error: a much more frequent sequence differs by one nucleotide. The chain joins TRBV4-2 to TRBJ2-4; D may be TRBD2 (5 bases). Germline CDR1 reads LGHNA; CDR2 reads YNFKEQ. CDR3 size: 17 residues. CDR3 in DNA: TGTGCCAGCGGGCTTGAATTGGGCGTCCTAGCCAAAGACATTCGGTACTTC. The encoded protein is CASGLELGVLAKDIRYF.

This clonotype was counted many times. The chain joins TRBV12-5 to TRBJ2-5; TRBD1 or TRBD2 may be the D gene (6 bases each). Germline CDR1 and CDR2: LGHNT and FRNRAP. V was cut by 0 bases and J by 5 bases, with 13 bases left in between. The CDR3 is 15 amino acids. CDR3: CASGLVPTGGETQYF. The CDR3 DNA reads as TGTGCTAGTGGTTTGGTACCGACAGGAGGGGAGACCCAGTACTTC.

Many counts were recorded for this clonotype. The chain carries TRBV19 and TRBJ1-1; tentatively, D is TRBD1 (5 bases). The CDR3 loop spans 16 amino acids. The germline CDR1 and CDR2 sequences are LNHDA and SQIVND (reference sequence). Trimming removed 5 bases from V and 1 base from J, with 17 bases in between. In nucleotides, the CDR3 is TGTGCCAGTAGTCACGCGGACGGGGACCCGAACACTGAAGCTTTCTTT. It translates to CASSHADGDPNTEAFF.

This clonotype was found many times. The chain employs TRBV4-1 and TRBJ2-5, with 8 positions matching TRBD2. The V gene end was trimmed by 4 bases and the J gene end by 0 bases; junction bases not matched to a gene: 7. Looked up from germline, CDR1 is MGHRA and CDR2 is YSYEKL. The CDR3 spans 16 residues. DNA of the CDR3: TGCGCCAGCAGCCGCGGGGGCGGGGGGCACCAAGAGACCCAGTACTTC. Translated, it gives CASSRGGGGHQETQYF.

This clonotype was recorded a few times. The chain employs TRBV11-2 and TRBJ2-7, with TRBD2 identical over 9 bases. The J segment lost 3 bases and the V segment lost 1 base, leaving 4 bases of the junction unmatched. Germline-derived CDR1 and CDR2 are SGHAT and FQNNGV. The CDR3 covers 15 residues. CDR3 region: CASSLVSGGHYEQYF. The CDR3, as DNA: TGTGCCAGCAGCTTAGTCAGCGGGGGGCACTACGAGCAGTACTTC.

To note about this clonotype: This clone may be a read error of a much larger clone one base away. The chain has TRBV9 and TRBJ2-1; D is unresolved. V gave up 3 bases and J gave up 1 base, with 8 bases separating them. The germline CDR1 and CDR2 sequences are SGDLS and YYNGEE. This CDR3 region has 14 residues. As DNA, the CDR3 is TGTGCCAGCAGCGCGCACTCATCCTACAATGAGCAGTTCTTC. This encodes CASSAHSSYNEQFF.